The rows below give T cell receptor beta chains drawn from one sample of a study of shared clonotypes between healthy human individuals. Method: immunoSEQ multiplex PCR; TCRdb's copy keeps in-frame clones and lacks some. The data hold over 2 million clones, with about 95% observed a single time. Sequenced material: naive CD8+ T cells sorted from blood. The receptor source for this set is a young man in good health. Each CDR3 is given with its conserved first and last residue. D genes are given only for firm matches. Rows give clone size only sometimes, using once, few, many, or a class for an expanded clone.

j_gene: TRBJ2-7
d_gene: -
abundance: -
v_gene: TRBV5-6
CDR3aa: CASSLGGALSPDYEQYF
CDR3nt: TGTGCCAGCAGCTTGGGGGGGGCATTGTCCCCCGACTACGAGCAGTACTTC

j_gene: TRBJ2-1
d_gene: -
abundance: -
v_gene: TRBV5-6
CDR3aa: CASSMETGEQFF
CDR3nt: TGTGCCAGCAGCATGGAGACGGGTGAGCAGTTCTTC

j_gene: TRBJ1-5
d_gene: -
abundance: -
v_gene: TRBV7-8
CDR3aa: CASSWGLLGGGSNQPQHF
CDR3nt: TGTGCCAGCAGCTGGGGCCTCCTAGGGGGGGGTAGCAATCAGCCCCAGCATTTT

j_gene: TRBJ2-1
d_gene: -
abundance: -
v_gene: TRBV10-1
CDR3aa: CASGQTYNEQFF
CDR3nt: TGCGCCAGCGGACAAACTTACAATGAGCAGTTCTTC

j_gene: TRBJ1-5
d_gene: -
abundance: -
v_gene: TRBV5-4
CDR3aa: CASSLAGVDQPQHF
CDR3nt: TGTGCCAGCAGCTTGGCAGGAGTAGATCAGCCCCAGCATTTT

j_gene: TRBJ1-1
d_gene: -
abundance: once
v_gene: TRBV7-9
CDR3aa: CASSLPGGDLNTEAFF
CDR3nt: TGTGCCAGCAGCTTACCGGGGGGAGATTTGAACACTGAAGCTTTCTTT

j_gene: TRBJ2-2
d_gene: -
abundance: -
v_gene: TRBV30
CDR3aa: CAWSVSNTGELFF
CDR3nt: TGTGCCTGGAGTGTATCGAACACCGGGGAGCTGTTTTTT

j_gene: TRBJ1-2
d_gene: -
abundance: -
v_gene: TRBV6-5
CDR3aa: CASSPYRAVRHGYTF
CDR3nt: TGTGCCAGCAGTCCGTACAGGGCAGTCCGGCATGGCTACACCTTC

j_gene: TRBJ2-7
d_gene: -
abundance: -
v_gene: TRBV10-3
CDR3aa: CAIKGGASYEQYF
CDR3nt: TGTGCCATCAAGGGAGGAGCTAGCTACGAGCAGTACTTC

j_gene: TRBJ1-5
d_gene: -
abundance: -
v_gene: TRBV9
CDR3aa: CASSVEWDLDQPQHF
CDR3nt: TGTGCCAGCAGCGTAGAATGGGACTTGGATCAGCCCCAGCATTTT

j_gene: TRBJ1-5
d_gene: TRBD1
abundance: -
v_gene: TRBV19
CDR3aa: CASSIGDRGHQPQHF
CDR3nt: TGTGCCAGTAGTATAGGCGACAGGGGGCATCAGCCCCAGCATTTT

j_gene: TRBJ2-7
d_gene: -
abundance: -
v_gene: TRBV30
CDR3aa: CAWSGGGSEQYF
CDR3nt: TGTGCCTGGAGTGGGGGTGGGAGTGAGCAGTACTTC

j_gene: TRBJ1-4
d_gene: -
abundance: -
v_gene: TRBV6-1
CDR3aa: CASSEVGTDEKLFF
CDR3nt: TGTGCCAGCAGTGAAGTCGGGACCGATGAAAAACTGTTTTTT

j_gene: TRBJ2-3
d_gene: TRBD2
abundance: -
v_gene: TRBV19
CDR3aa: CASTEGGLAGDTQYF
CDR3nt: TGTGCCAGTACCGAGGGGGGACTAGCGGGAGATACGCAGTATTTT

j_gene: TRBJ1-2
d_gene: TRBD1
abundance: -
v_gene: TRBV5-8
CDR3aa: CASSLFPGQGVDGYTF
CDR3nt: TGTGCCAGCAGCTTGTTTCCGGGACAGGGGGTCGACGGCTACACCTTC

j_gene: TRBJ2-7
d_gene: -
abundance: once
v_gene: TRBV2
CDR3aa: CASSEAGTGYEQYF
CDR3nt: TGTGCCAGCAGTGAGGCCGGGACGGGGTACGAGCAGTACTTC

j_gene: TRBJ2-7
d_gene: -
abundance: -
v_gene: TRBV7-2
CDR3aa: CASSFAAGRNEQYF
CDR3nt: TGTGCCAGCAGCTTTGCTGCGGGAAGGAACGAGCAGTACTTC

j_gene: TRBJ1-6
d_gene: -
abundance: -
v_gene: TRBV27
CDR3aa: CASSITTIRTYNSPLHF
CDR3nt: TGTGCCAGCAGTATTACGACTATTAGGACCTATAATTCACCCCTCCACTTT

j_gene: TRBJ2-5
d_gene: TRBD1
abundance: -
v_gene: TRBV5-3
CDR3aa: CARSEPRDRPLVPRQETQYF
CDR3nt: TGTGCCAGAAGCGAGCCTAGGGACAGGCCACTAGTCCCCAGACAAGAGACCCAGTACTTC

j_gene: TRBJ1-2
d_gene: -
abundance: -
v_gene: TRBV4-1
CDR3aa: CASSQRDGPNYGYTF
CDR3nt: TGCGCCAGCAGCCAAAGGGACGGACCTAACTATGGCTACACCTTC

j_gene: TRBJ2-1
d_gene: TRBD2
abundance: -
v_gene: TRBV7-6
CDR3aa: CASSLERGLYNEQFF
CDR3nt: TGTGCCAGCAGCTTGGAGCGGGGGCTCTACAATGAGCAGTTCTTC

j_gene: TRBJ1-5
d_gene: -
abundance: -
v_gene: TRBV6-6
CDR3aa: CASTPSPGNQPQHF
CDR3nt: TGTGCCAGCACCCCATCGCCCGGCAATCAGCCCCAGCATTTT

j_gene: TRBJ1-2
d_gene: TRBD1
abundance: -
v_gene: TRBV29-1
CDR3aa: CSVEGQGVGYTF
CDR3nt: TGCAGCGTTGAAGGACAGGGGGTCGGCTACACCTTC

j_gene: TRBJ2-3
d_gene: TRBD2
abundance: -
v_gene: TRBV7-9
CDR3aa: CASSPLGLADTDTQYF
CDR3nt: TGTGCCAGCAGCCCCCTGGGACTAGCGGACACAGATACGCAGTATTTT

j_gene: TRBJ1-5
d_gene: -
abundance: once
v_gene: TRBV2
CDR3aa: CASSDPQVGHQPQHF
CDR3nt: TGTGCCAGCAGTGACCCGCAGGTGGGCCATCAGCCCCAGCATTTT

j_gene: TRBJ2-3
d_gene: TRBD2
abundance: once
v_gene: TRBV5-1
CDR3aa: CASSLTGYSIAGDADTQYF
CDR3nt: TGCGCCAGCAGCTTAACCGGCTACTCCATAGCGGGGGACGCAGATACGCAGTATTTT

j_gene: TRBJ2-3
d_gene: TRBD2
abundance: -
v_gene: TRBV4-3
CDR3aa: CASSQEFPRLAGEVADTQYF
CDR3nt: TGCGCCAGCAGCCAAGAGTTCCCTAGACTAGCGGGAGAGGTGGCAGATACGCAGTATTTT

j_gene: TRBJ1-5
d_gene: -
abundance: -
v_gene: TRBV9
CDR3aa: CASSPDGSRQPQHF
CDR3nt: TGTGCCAGCAGCCCCGATGGGTCTCGGCAGCCCCAGCATTTT

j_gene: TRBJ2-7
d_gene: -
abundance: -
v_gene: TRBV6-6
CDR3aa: CASSYSASDYEQYF
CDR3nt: TGTGCCAGCAGTTACTCGGCTAGTGACTACGAGCAGTACTTC

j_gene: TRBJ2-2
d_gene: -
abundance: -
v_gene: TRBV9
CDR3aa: CASSIGNTGELFF
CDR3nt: TGTGCCAGCAGCATCGGGAATACCGGGGAGCTGTTTTTT

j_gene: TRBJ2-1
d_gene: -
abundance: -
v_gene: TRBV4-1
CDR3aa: CASSQTGANEQFF
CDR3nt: TGCGCCAGCAGCCAAACCGGGGCCAATGAGCAGTTCTTC

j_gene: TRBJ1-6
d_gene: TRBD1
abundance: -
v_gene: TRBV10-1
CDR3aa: CASSETGDSPLHF
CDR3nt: TGCGCCAGCAGTGAGACAGGGGACTCACCCCTCCACTTT

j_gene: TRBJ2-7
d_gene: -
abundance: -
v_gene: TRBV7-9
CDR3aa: CASSRPGYEQYF
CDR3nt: TGTGCCAGCAGCCGCCCGGGCTACGAGCAGTACTTC

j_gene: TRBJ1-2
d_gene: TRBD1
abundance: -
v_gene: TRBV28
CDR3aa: CASSRGTAYGYTF
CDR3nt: TGTGCCAGCAGTAGGGGGACAGCCTATGGCTACACCTTC

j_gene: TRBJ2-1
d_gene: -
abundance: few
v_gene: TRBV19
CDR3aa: CASSRGPASNEQFF
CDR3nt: TGTGCCAGTAGTAGAGGCCCTGCTTCCAATGAGCAGTTCTTC

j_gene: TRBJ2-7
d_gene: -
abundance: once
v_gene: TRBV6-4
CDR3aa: CASSDSRWHECPPDYEQYF
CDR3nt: TGTGCCAGCAGTGACTCGAGGTGGCATGAGTGTCCGCCGGACTACGAGCAGTACTTC

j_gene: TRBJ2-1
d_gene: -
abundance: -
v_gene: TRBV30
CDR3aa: CAWTGVHSYNEQFF
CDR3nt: TGTGCCTGGACGGGCGTGCACTCCTACAATGAGCAGTTCTTC

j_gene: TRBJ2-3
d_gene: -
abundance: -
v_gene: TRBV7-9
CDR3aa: CASSARDMTDTDTQYF
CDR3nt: TGTGCCAGCAGCGCCCGGGACATGACCGACACAGATACGCAGTATTTT

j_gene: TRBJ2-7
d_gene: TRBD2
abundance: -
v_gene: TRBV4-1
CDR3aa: CASSQVLAGAYEQYF
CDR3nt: TGCGCCAGCAGCCAAGTACTAGCGGGGGCTTACGAGCAGTACTTC

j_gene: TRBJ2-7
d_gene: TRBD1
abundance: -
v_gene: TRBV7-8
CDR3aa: CASSLAGTAYEQYF
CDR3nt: TGTGCCAGCAGCTTAGCGGGGACAGCCTACGAGCAGTACTTC

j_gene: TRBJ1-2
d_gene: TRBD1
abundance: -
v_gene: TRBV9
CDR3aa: CASSSRTGSVHGYTF
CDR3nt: TGTGCCAGCAGCAGCCGGACAGGGTCGGTCCATGGCTACACCTTC

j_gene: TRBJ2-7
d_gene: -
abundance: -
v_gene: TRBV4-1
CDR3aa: CASSQEEGGRSEQYF
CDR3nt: TGCGCCAGCAGCCAAGAGGAAGGGGGTCGAAGCGAGCAGTACTTC

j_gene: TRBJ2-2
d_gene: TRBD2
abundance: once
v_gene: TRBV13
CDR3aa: CASSSKGLAADTGELFF
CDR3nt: TGTGCCAGCAGCTCAAAAGGACTAGCGGCCGACACCGGGGAGCTGTTTTTT

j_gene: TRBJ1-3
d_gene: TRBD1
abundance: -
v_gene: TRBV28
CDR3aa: CASSRGQVTHSGNTIYF
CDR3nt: TGTGCCAGCAGCCGCGGACAGGTTACACACTCTGGAAACACCATATATTTT

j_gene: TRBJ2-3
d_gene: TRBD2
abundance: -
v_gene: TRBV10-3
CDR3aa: CAISESSGTSGSTDTQYF
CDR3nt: TGTGCCATCAGTGAGTCGAGCGGGACTAGTGGTAGCACAGATACGCAGTATTTT

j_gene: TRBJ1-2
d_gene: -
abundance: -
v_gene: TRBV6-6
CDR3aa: CASSYAQGEGYTF
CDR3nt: TGTGCCAGCAGTTACGCGCAGGGTGAGGGCTACACCTTC

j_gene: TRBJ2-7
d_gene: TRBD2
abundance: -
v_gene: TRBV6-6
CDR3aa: CASSYAGEHYEQYF
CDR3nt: TGTGCCAGCAGTTACGCGGGAGAGCACTACGAGCAGTACTTC

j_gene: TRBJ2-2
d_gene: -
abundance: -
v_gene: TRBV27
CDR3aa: CASSLLLATGELFF
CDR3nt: TGTGCCAGCAGTTTATTACTCGCTACCGGGGAGCTGTTTTTT

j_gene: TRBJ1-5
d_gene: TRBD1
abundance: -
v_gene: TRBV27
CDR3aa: CASSRQGVINQPQHF
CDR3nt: TGTGCCAGCAGCAGACAGGGGGTTATCAATCAGCCCCAGCATTTT

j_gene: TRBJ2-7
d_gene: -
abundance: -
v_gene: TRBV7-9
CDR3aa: CASSFFLSYEQYF
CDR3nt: TGTGCCAGCAGCTTTTTCCTGTCCTACGAGCAGTACTTC

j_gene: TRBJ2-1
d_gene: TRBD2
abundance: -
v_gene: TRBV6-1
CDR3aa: CASSDGLADYNEQFF
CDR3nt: TGTGCCAGCAGCGACGGGCTAGCGGACTACAATGAGCAGTTCTTC

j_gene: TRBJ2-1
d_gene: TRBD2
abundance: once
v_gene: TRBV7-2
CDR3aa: CASSLGGLAINEQFF
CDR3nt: TGTGCCAGCAGCTTAGGGGGACTAGCAATTAATGAGCAGTTCTTC

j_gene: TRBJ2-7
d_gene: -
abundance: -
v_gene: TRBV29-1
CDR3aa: CSVEDIVPGSSYEQYF
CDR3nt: TGCAGCGTTGAAGATATTGTGCCAGGGTCCTCCTACGAGCAGTACTTC

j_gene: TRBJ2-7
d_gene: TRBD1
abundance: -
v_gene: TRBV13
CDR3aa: CASAPGQGAKFYEQYF
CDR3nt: TGTGCCAGCGCCCCGGGACAGGGGGCAAAATTCTACGAGCAGTACTTC

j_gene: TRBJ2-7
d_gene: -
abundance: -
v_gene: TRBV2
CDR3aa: CASSEEEGVHQYF
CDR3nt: TGTGCCAGCAGTGAAGAAGAGGGCGTTCATCAGTACTTC